The clone carrying this T cell receptor beta chain turned up a few times. This CDR3 region has 14 residues. V was pared by 6 bases and J by 5 bases, with 6 bases of the junction left unmatched. Germline loops: CDR1 MDHEN, CDR2 SYDVKM. The record originates from a study of beta chain features in type 1 diabetes. Sequencing targeted expressed TCRB transcripts, as all isolated RNA had been reverse transcribed. An average of about 3.5 million reads was obtained for naive, central memory and regulatory T cell samples. Method: immunoSEQ multiplex PCR; TCRdb's copy keeps in-frame clones and lacks some. The data hold about 340,000 clones, with roughly 8% observed a single time. Purities in excess of 98% were seen in all sorted populations.

The sample taken for sequencing was central memory CD4+ T cells from blood. This rearrangement joins TRBV28 to TRBJ2-2, with TRBD1 matching over 7 bases. This receptor was taken from a woman under 30 in good health. The CDR3 is CASRPGGITGELFF. In DNA, the CDR3 is TGTGCCAGCAGACCAGGGGGTATTACCGGGGAGCTGTTTTTT.